The clone carrying this T cell receptor (beta chain) appeared once. Recent vaccinations or acute infections were absent in the healthy HIV-negative adult donors. CD45RA+ naive and CD45RA-negative memory subsets were separated from CD4+ cells. Trimming took 7 bases from V and 6 from J; bases not matched to a gene: 6. Germline V CDR1 and CDR2: ENHRY, SYGVKD. CDR3 length: 13 amino acids. This record belongs to a study of shared clonotypes between healthy human individuals. Clones were sequenced by immunoSEQ multiplex PCR, and TCRdb holds only the in-frame ones, with some missing. The sample lists 2 million or so clones; roughly 94% were seen once.

The chain combines TRBV10-3 with TRBJ2-1; TRBD1 matches at 7 bases. The sequence came from a man younger than 35 in good health. Sequencing used naive CD4+ T cells sorted from blood. Described subset: CD45RA+ positively selected. The CDR3: CAINRQGGNEQFF. The DNA for the CDR3 is TGTGCCATCAACCGACAGGGTGGCAATGAGCAGTTCTTC.